Listed here are 15 T cell receptor beta chains from one sample, sequenced in a study of blood T cell repertoires in COVID-19. Clones were sequenced by immunoSEQ multiplex PCR, and TCRdb holds only the in-frame ones, with some missing. The table shows a few hundred thousand clones, with 80% to 90% occurring only once. Sequenced material: PBMCs or T cells enriched from blood (not recorded which). The receptor set was obtained from a man aged 40-49 years who had recovered from COVID-19.

The DNA of the CDR3 is TGTGCCTGGAGTGTACCAGCGGGGGGCTTCAATGAGCAGTTCTTC. Translating gives CAWSVPAGGFNEQFF. V and J are TRBV30 and TRBJ2-1; 9 bases are shared with TRBD2. Germline V gene sequence: CDR1 GTSNPN, CDR2 SVGIG (reference sequence). CDR3 length: 15 residues. V gave up 0 bases and J gave up 6 bases; unmatched junction bases: 6. The variable domain in full, completed from reference TRBV30 and TRBJ2-1, reads SQTIHQWPATLVQPVGSPLSLECTVEGTSNPNLYWYRQAAGRGLQLLFYSVGIGQISSEVPQNLSASRPQDRQFILSSKKLLLSDSGFYLCAWSVPAGGFNEQFFGPGTRLTVL.

The chain combines TRBV6-2 or TRBV6-3 with TRBJ1-3; D is unresolved. V was clipped by 6 bases and J by 0 bases, with 18 bases between them. Per germline, CDR1 MNHEY and CDR2 SVGEGT. This CDR3 spans 17 amino acids. In DNA form, the CDR3 reads TGTGCCAGCAGCTCGTCATACGGATCTAGCTCTGGAAACACCATATATTTT. This sequence encodes CASSSSYGSSSGNTIYF.

The chain employs TRBV14 and TRBJ2-7; 9 bases align to TRBD1. The CDR3 is made up of 17 amino acids. Germline V CDR1 and CDR2: SGHDN, FVKESK. The J segment lost 3 bases and the V segment lost 4 bases, leaving 13 bases of the junction unmatched. The CDR3 DNA reads as TGTGCCAGCAGCCCGATTTGGCCGAGGACAGGGGTCTACGAGCAGTACTTC. Amino acid sequence: CASSPIWPRTGVYEQYF.

V gene TRBV24-1 combines with J gene TRBJ2-5; D possibly corresponds to TRBD2 (6 bases). The CDR3 is 17 residues long. V was trimmed by 3 bases and J by 3 bases, leaving 19 bases between them. CDR1 and CDR2 (germline): KGHDR, SFDVKD. In DNA, the CDR3 is TGTGCCACCAGTGATCACCCCATGGCGCGGGGTAAAGAGACCCAGTACTTC. As protein: CATSDHPMARGKETQYF.

This clone was seen only once. The chain has TRBV4-2 and TRBJ1-1; 7 bases fit TRBD1. From germline, CDR1 is LGHNA and CDR2 YNFKEQ. The CDR3 totals 14 residues. V lost 8 bases and J lost 3; bases outside the gene matches: 9. CDR3 sequence reads: CASGLGGEDTEAFF. Here the CDR3 DNA reads TGTGCCAGCGGCTTAGGGGGCGAAGACACTGAAGCTTTCTTT.

The rearrangement links TRBV27 to TRBJ1-5; 7 positions match TRBD1. CDR1 and CDR2 (germline): MNHEY, SMNVEV (reference sequence). The J segment lost 6 bases and the V segment lost 6 bases, leaving 5 bases of the junction unmatched. The CDR3 is made up of 13 amino acids. In nucleotides, the CDR3 is TGTGCCAGCAGCCTAGACAGGGTTCAGCCCCAGCATTTT. The encoded protein is CASSLDRVQPQHF.

V and J are TRBV9 and TRBJ2-7, with D possibly matching TRBD1 (5 bases). This CDR3 comprises 15 residues. Germline loops: CDR1 SGDLS, CDR2 YYNGEE. V was shortened by 0 bases and J by 3 bases, with 13 bases between the two germline ends. This CDR3 reads CASSVGGAIYYEQYF. In DNA form, the CDR3 reads TGTGCCAGCAGCGTAGGTGGGGCCATCTACTACGAGCAGTACTTC. Combining the CDR3 with reference TRBV9 and TRBJ2-7 gives the whole variable domain DSGVTQTPKHLITATGQRVTLRCSPRSGDLSVYWYQQSLDQGLQFLIQYYNGEERAKGNILERFSAQQFPDLHSELNLSSLELGDSALYFCASSVGGAIYYEQYFGPGTRLTVT.

The chain is built from TRBV28 and TRBJ2-7; 10 bases match TRBD1. Germline loops: CDR1 MDHEN, CDR2 SYDVKM. The CDR3 sequence is 14 residues long. V lost 1 base and J lost 5; bases outside the gene matches: 2. The CDR3 DNA follows: TGTGCCAGCAGTTTATTCGGGACAGGGGACGAGCAGTACTTC. Translating it yields CASSLFGTGDEQYF.

The V gene is TRBV28, the J gene TRBJ2-7; D remains ambiguous. Germline assignment: CDR1 MDHEN and CDR2 SYDVKM. V dropped 8 bases and J dropped 2 bases, with 13 bases sitting between them. The CDR3 has 13 amino acids. CDR3 sequence reads: CASAEGATYEQYF. CDR3 sequence (DNA): TGTGCCAGCGCGGAAGGCGCAACCTACGAGCAGTACTTC.

This clone has more than one count but fewer than ten. The CDR3 DNA reads TGCGCCAGCAGCGTGACAGGGGCGAGCTCCTATAATTCACCCCTCCACTTT. Protein sequence: CASSVTGASSYNSPLHF. The J gene is TRBJ1-6, the V gene TRBV5-1; 8 positions match TRBD1. The length of the CDR3 is 17 residues. V shed 4 bases and J 0 bases; nucleotides not matched to a gene: 6. Germline CDR1 SGHRS, CDR2 YFSETQ. The whole variable domain, filled in from reference TRBV5-1 and TRBJ1-6, reads KAGVTQTPRYLIKTRGQQVTLSCSPISGHRSVSWYQQTPGQGLQFLFEYFSETQRNKGNFPGRFSGRQFSNSRSEMNVSTLELGDSALYLCASSVTGASSYNSPLHFGNGTRLTVT.

The chain carries TRBV9 and TRBJ2-5; D may be TRBD1 (5 bases). This CDR3 contains 14 residues. Germline CDR1 reads SGDLS; CDR2 reads YYNGEE. Trimming stripped 0 bases from V and 5 bases from J, with 11 bases between. CDR3 nucleotides: TGTGCCAGCAGCGTAGCTTTGGGGCTGGAGACCCAGTACTTC. This sequence encodes CASSVALGLETQYF.

V and J are TRBV30 and TRBJ1-2; D perhaps matches TRBD1 (5 bases). Trimming removed 8 bases from V and 3 bases from J, with 16 bases in between. The germline V gene encodes CDR1 GTSNPN and CDR2 SVGIG (reference sequence). The CDR3 length is 13 residues. This CDR3 is CALTAGGDYGYTF. CDR3 coding DNA: TGTGCCCTAACGGCCGGGGGGGACTATGGCTACACCTTC. Full variable domain (outside the CDR3, taken from reference TRBV30 and TRBJ1-2): SQTIHQWPATLVQPVGSPLSLECTVEGTSNPNLYWYRQAAGRGLQLLFYSVGIGQISSEVPQNLSASRPQDRQFILSSKKLLLSDSGFYLCALTAGGDYGYTFGSGTRLTVV.

The V call is TRBV27, the J call TRBJ2-7; TRBD1 matches at 7 bases. Germline trimming cut 3 bases from V and 0 bases from J; bases unmatched to any gene: 5. The CDR3 totals 15 residues. From germline, CDR1 is MNHEY and CDR2 SMNVEV (reference sequence). Written as DNA, the CDR3 is TGTGCCAGCAGTTTGACAGGGATTAGCTCCTACGAGCAGTACTTC. Protein sequence: CASSLTGISSYEQYF.

In this sample, this clone turned up a few times. The rearrangement links TRBV7-8 to TRBJ1-1, with 7 bases identical to TRBD1. Germline values: CDR1 SGHVS, CDR2 FQNEAQ. The trim removed 5 bases at V and 4 bases at J, leaving 7 bases unmatched. The CDR3 extends over 14 amino acids. The CDR3 region has the DNA TGTGCCAGCAGCCCTGGAGACAGGGCCACTGAAGCTTTCTTT. This codes for CASSPGDRATEAFF.

The J gene is TRBJ1-1, the V gene TRBV10-3; tentative D call: TRBD1 (6 bases). Germline CDR1 reads ENHRY; CDR2 reads SYGVKD. There are 13 residues in the CDR3. The V and J ends lost 10 bases and 1 base respectively, with 13 bases between them. CDR3 protein: CATTLQGNTEAFF. CDR3 DNA sequence: TGTGCCACCACACTACAGGGGAACACTGAAGCTTTCTTT.